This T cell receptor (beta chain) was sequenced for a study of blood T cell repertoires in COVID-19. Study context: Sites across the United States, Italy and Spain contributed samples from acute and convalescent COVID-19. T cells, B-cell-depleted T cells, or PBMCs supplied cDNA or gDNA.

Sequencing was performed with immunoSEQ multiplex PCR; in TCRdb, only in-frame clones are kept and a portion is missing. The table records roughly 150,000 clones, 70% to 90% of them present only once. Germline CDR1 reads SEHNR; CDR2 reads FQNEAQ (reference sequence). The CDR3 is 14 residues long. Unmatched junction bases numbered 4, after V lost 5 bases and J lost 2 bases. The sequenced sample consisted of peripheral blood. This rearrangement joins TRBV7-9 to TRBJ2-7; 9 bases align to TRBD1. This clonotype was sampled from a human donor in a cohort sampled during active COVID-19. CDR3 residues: CASSPRQGAYEQYF. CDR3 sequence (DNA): TGTGCCAGCAGCCCCCGACAGGGGGCCTACGAGCAGTACTTC.